This TCR beta chain was captured in a study of cytomegalovirus exposure and HLA in healthy donors. For the study at large: Some 200 million T cells yielded about 120 million unique TCR beta sequences, as an earlier analysis found. Notes on the study in general: TCR beta chain V- and J-gene trimming was linked, in a later analysis, to a missense variant in DCLRE1C. Reportedly, HLA-A and HLA-B alleles of most subjects were accurately predicted from TCR beta.

Turning to this clone: Antigen: not known.

Per the germline V gene, CDR1 is SGHDN and CDR2 is FVKESK. This CDR3 region has 16 residues. V lost 4 bases and J lost 3; bases outside the gene matches: 9. With 60 Vbeta and 13 Jbeta primers, the PCR was carried out. The table came from immunoSEQ multiplex PCR; TCRdb's copy has only in-frame clones and leaves some out. This sample has under 95,000 clones; about three quarters occur once, and the top ten carry 1.1%. The V and J genes are TRBV14 and TRBJ2-3; 8 nucleotides line up with TRBD2. The sample consisted of PBMCs. The sequence was collected from a male donor in good health and CMV-seronegative. CDR3 protein: CASSRLLAGGTDTQYF. The CDR3 DNA reads as TGTGCCAGCAGCCGCTTATTGGCGGGGGGTACAGATACGCAGTATTTT.